This T cell receptor beta chain originates from a study of PD-L1 blockade in urothelial cancer. Data came from immunoSEQ multiplex PCR; TCRdb stores just in-frame clones and leaves some out. Here the sample spans around 63,000 clones, roughly 76% being singletons. Noted time point: pretreatment peripheral blood. The V gene's germline CDR1 is MGHDK and CDR2 SYGVNS. Trimming took off 8 bases at V and 3 bases at J, with 10 bases between the two ends. The CDR3 totals 12 residues. This chain links TRBV25-1 with TRBJ1-2; no clear D. The clonotype originates from a man aged 65 to 79 with urothelial cancer. This material consisted of PBMCs, taken around atezolizumab (anti-PD-L1) treatment. The CDR3: CASGFQDYGYTF. CDR3 sequence (DNA): TGTGCCAGCGGGTTTCAGGACTATGGCTACACCTTC.